This TCR beta chain appears in the sequencing data of a study of shared clonotypes between healthy human individuals. Assay used: immunoSEQ multiplex PCR; TCRdb lists only in-frame clones, some missing. The sample consists of about 530,000 clones, approximately 79% of them appearing once. All participating donors were Caucasian adults from Nashville, Tennessee. The CDR3 sequence is 15 residues long. Germline values: CDR1 SGHRS, CDR2 YFSETQ. V shed 4 bases and J 2 bases; nucleotides not matched to a gene: 5. The sample comprised PBMCs. V usage is TRBV5-1 and J usage is TRBJ2-3; 9 bases fit TRBD2. This receptor was obtained from a woman between 40 and 50 years old in good health. Some clones in this sample may be carry-over from other donors' samples. The CDR3 nucleotides read TGCGCCAGCAGCCTACGGACTAGCGACACAGATACGCAGTATTTT. This gives the protein CASSLRTSDTDTQYF.